The entry below describes one T cell receptor (beta chain). The antigen is undetermined. CDR1 and CDR2 from the germline V gene are SGHAT and FQNNGV. Trimming took off 7 bases at V and 0 bases at J, with 8 bases between the two ends. There are 13 residues in the CDR3. This entry comes from a study of radiotherapy plus CTLA-4 blockade in lung cancer. The study, taken as a whole, reports: Researchers report tumor-derived TCR clones expanding in blood after radiotherapy plus ipilimumab.

Profiling relied on immunoSEQ multiplex PCR, and the TCRdb table lists in-frame clones only, not all of them. This sample has roughly 66,000 clones, with approximately 82% found just once. The V call is TRBV11-2, the J call TRBJ2-3; D not certain. The starting material was peripheral blood, obtained from a patient treated with radiotherapy plus ipilimumab. The source of this sequence is a human donor with non-small cell lung cancer who had a partial response to radiotherapy plus ipilimumab. This CDR3 reads CASNLASTDTQYF. The CDR3 nucleotides are TGTGCCAGCAATTTAGCAAGCACAGATACGCAGTATTTT.